The T cell receptor (beta chain) under discussion was sequenced for a study of T-cell memory formation after mild COVID-19. V shed 4 bases and J 3 bases; nucleotides not matched to a gene: 7. The CDR3 is 16 amino acids. Per the germline V gene, CDR1 is SGHAT and CDR2 is FQNNGV. General study results and limits: Prior to infection, memory already included some responding clones, suggesting cross-reactive memory joined. Among clones peaking at day 37 in the second wave, SARS-CoV-2 specificity remained unconfirmed. From day 15 to 85, contracting clones were balanced between CD4 and CD8, whereas later expanders leaned toward CD4+. Mainly in CM and EM were contracting CD4+ clones; CD8+ were in EMRA.

TCRdb itself ran the 5' RACE reads through MiXCR, one entry per CDR3 protein. The sample has hundreds of thousands of distinct CDR3 sequences; approximately 18% are singletons. This clonotype has just a few counts. Its target is not known. Source material: PBMCs or a T cell subset sorted from them (not recorded which). The receptor was derived from an adult woman who had mild COVID-19 (a few samples of this study predate the infection). Cell type and time point are not known. The chain links TRBV11-2 to TRBJ1-3, with 9 bases that match TRBD1. CDR3 sequence: CASSSRRQGVGNTIYF. Written as DNA, the CDR3 is TGTGCCAGCAGCTCCCGGAGACAGGGGGTTGGAAACACCATATATTTT.